This note documents a single TCR beta chain sequence. The data originate from a study of blood T cell repertoires in COVID-19. The overall study: PBMCs, B-cell-depleted T cells, or T cells provided the cDNA or gDNA that made up the material.

V gave up 3 bases and J gave up 5 bases, with 19 bases separating them. CDR3 length: 16 amino acids. Germline V CDR1 and CDR2: MDHEN, SYDVKM. Per the original methods: Using reference gene primer amplification, nucleated cell counts were estimated. The data were produced by immunoSEQ multiplex PCR, yet TCRdb's version contains in-frame clones alone and is incomplete. V, J and clone size are taken as reported in that table, and D and trimming were inferred from the DNA itself. The data show 200,000 to 250,000 clones, about 82% seen once. Individuals aged roughly 18 to 90 years were recruited from roughly 22 US areas. Participant-given clinical history determined each cohort assignment.

This rearrangement joins TRBV28 to TRBJ2-5; maybe TRBD2 (6 bases). This clonotype originated in a woman aged 50 to 65 who had recovered from COVID-19. The specimen was PBMCs or T cells enriched from blood (not recorded which). The CDR3 sequence is CASSFQFAGLQETQYF. As DNA, the CDR3 is TGTGCCAGCAGTTTTCAGTTCGCGGGACTCCAGGAGACCCAGTACTTC.